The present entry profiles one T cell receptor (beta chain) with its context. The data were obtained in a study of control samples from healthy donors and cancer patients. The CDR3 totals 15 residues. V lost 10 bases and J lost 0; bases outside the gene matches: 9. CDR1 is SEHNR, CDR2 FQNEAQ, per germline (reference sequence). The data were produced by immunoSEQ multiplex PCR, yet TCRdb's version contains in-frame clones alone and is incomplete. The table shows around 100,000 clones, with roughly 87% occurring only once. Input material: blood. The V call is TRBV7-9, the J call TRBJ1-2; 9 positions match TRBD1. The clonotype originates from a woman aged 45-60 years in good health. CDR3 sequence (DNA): TGTGCCATTCCGGACAGGGGCGAATCTAACTATGGCTACACCTTC. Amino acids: CAIPDRGESNYGYTF. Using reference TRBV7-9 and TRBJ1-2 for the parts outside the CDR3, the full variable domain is DTGVSQNPRHKITKRGQNVTFRCDPISEHNRLYWYRQTLGQGPEFLTYFQNEAQLEKSRLLSDRFSAERPKGSFSTLEIQRTEQGDSAMYLCAIPDRGESNYGYTFGSGTRLTVV.